These T cell receptor beta chains were read from a single sample in a study of tumor-infiltrating lymphocytes in primary liver carcinoma. TCRdb recomputed calls from the multiplex PCR reads with MiXCR, one row per CDR3 protein. The sample consists of 55,000 to 65,000 distinct CDR3 sequences, around 64% of them appearing once. What was sequenced was liver tumor tissue from sampling region 2. The receptors derive from a man aged 40-49 years with primary liver carcinoma and hepatitis B virus infection. Both conserved end residues are part of each CDR3. A D gene is named only where the DNA matches it firmly. Expanded clones get a size class; other rows say once, few or many, or leave the size out.

>NA|TRBJ2-3|NA|TRBV6-5
CASQSSITTQYF
TGTGCCAGCCAGTCTAGCATAACTACGCAGTATTTT
>NA|TRBJ2-3|NA|TRBV4-1
CASSHTIALSGVTDTQYF
TGCGCCAGCAGCCATACCATTGCCCTATCGGGAGTCACCGATACCCAGTATTTT
>NA|TRBJ1-3|NA|TRBV6-1
CASSGRVYSGNTIYF
TGTGCCAGCAGTGGACGAGTGTATTCTGGAAACACCATATATTTT
>NA|TRBJ2-7|NA|TRBV11-2
CASGSHSSVTAFEQYF
TGTGCCAGCGGATCCCATTCTTCCGTGACAGCCTTCGAGCAGTACTTC
>NA|TRBJ2-1|TRBD2|TRBV6-2/TRBV6-3
CACVSGLAGVYNEQFF
TGTGCCTGCGTTTCGGGACTAGCGGGGGTCTACAATGAGCAGTTCTTC
>few|TRBJ1-5|NA|TRBV4-1
CASSQDAALAQPQHF
TGCGCCAGCAGCCAAGATGCGGCCCTCGCCCAGCCCCAGCATTTT
>once|TRBJ1-2|TRBD1|TRBV30
CAWSLTGTDGDAF
TGTGCCTGGAGTCTCACGGGGACAGATGGCGACGCCTTC
>NA|TRBJ1-5|TRBD1|TRBV6-1
CASRTVQGADNQPQHF
TGTGCCAGCCGCACGGTACAGGGGGCCGACAATCAGCCCCAGCATTTT
>NA|TRBJ2-2|TRBD2|TRBV11-2
CASSLVELAGTGELFF
TGTGCCAGCAGCTTAGTGGAGCTAGCGGGAACAGGGGAGCTGTTTTTT
>NA|TRBJ2-5|TRBD2|TRBV11-2
CANGQIPGGGKETQYF
TGTGCCAACGGCCAAATACCTGGCGGGGGGAAAGAGACCCAGTACTTC
>NA|TRBJ2-1|NA|TRBV24-1
CATSDGTTLSYNERFF
TGTGCCACCAGTGATGGAACGACATTATCCTACAATGAGCGGTTCTTC
>few|TRBJ2-7|NA|TRBV28
CASSLTTGRNEQYF
TGTGCCAGCAGTCTAACGACGGGAAGAAACGAGCAGTACTTC
>NA|TRBJ2-3|NA|TRBV25-1
CASSEGLRSTYTQYF
TGTGCTAGCAGTGAAGGTTTGCGGAGCACATATACGCAGTATTTT
>NA|TRBJ2-7|NA|TRBV11-2
CASSLESGTSGGRYF
TGTGCCAGCAGCTTAGAGTCCGGGACCTCTGGCGGGCGGTACTTC
>many|TRBJ2-7|NA|TRBV4-2
CASSQETAVYEQYF
TGTGCCAGCAGCCAAGAAACAGCAGTCTACGAGCAGTACTTC
>few|TRBJ2-7|NA|TRBV11-2
CASSLAEDHEYEQYF
TGTGCCAGCAGCTTAGCGGAGGACCATGAGTACGAGCAGTACTTC
>few|TRBJ2-6|NA|TRBV6-1
CASSLGGGGANVLTF
TGTGCCAGCAGTCTCGGTGGCGGGGGGGCCAACGTCCTGACTTTC
>once|TRBJ2-7|TRBD1|TRBV12-3/TRBV12-4
CASSMGTGGFCEQYF
TGTGCCAGCAGTATGGGGACAGGGGGATTCTGCGAGCAGTACTTC
>once|TRBJ2-5|TRBD1|TRBV12-3/TRBV12-4
CARAQGQSQETLYF
TGTGCCAGGGCTCAGGGACAGTCCCAAGAGACCCTGTACTTC
>NA|TRBJ2-1|NA|TRBV29-1
CGVESKNEQFF
TGCGGCGTTGAAAGCAAGAATGAGCAGTTCTTC
>medium-sized|TRBJ2-5|NA|TRBV29-1
CSVDDNQETQYF
TGCAGCGTTGACGACAACCAAGAGACCCAGTACTTC
>once|TRBJ2-1|TRBD1|TRBV11-1
CASSIDRGYNEQFF
TGTGCCAGCAGCATCGACAGGGGTTACAATGAGCAGTTCTTC
>many|TRBJ1-4|NA|TRBV11-2
CASSLDDGEKLFF
TGTGCCAGCAGCTTGGATGATGGGGAAAAACTGTTTTTT
>NA|TRBJ2-3|TRBD2|TRBV4-1
CASSLTIALAGVTDTRYF
TGCGCCAGCAGCCTGACCATTGCCCTAGCGGGAGTCACCGATACCCGGTATTTT
>NA|TRBJ2-5|TRBD1|TRBV11-2
CASSRTGGETQYF
TGTGCCAGCAGCCGGACAGGGGGTGAGACCCAGTACTTC
>NA|TRBJ1-1|NA|TRBV12-3/TRBV12-4
CVTNLKNTEAFF
TGTGTCACCAATTTAAAGAACACTGAAGCTTTCTTT
>few|TRBJ2-7|NA|TRBV5-1
CTSSAQHEQYF
TGCACCAGCAGCGCCCAGCACGAGCAGTACTTC
>NA|TRBJ1-5|NA|TRBV29-1
CGVATSSSGWAVTQHF
TGCGGCGTTGCGACTTCCTCTAGCGGGTGGGCCGTTACGCAGCATTTT
>NA|TRBJ2-1|NA|TRBV7-8
CASSPRTLTARGDEQFF
TGTGCCAGCAGCCCAAGGACCCTGACTGCGCGAGGGGATGAGCAGTTCTTC
>NA|TRBJ2-7|NA|TRBV6-2/TRBV6-3
CARSYGRVRSYEQYF
TGTGCCAGAAGTTACGGAAGGGTCCGATCCTACGAGCAGTACTTC
>NA|TRBJ2-3|TRBD2|TRBV4-2
CASSQVTLLAGATDAQYF
TGTGCCAGCAGTCAAGTGACGCTTCTAGCGGGAGCGACAGATGCGCAGTATTTT
>NA|TRBJ2-7|TRBD2|TRBV6-2/TRBV6-3
CASKGSGRSEQYF
TGTGCCAGCAAAGGGAGCGGGAGGAGCGAGCAGTACTTC
>few|TRBJ2-3|NA|TRBV12-3/TRBV12-4
CASSPGASGITDTQYF
TGTGCCAGCAGTCCGGGGGCTAGTGGTATCACAGATACGCAGTATTTT
>many|TRBJ2-2|NA|TRBV5-1
CASSSPLRNTGELFF
TGCGCCAGCAGCTCGCCTTTGCGAAACACCGGGGAGCTGTTTTTT
>NA|TRBJ2-1|TRBD2|TRBV11-2
CASSPPREGLGKHFF
TGTGCCAGCAGCCCCCCGCGGGAGGGATTGGGTAAGCATTTCTTC
>NA|TRBJ2-1|NA|TRBV6-2/TRBV6-3
CASSYSGGTYNEQFF
TGTGCCAGCAGTTACTCAGGCGGGACCTACAATGAGCAGTTCTTC
>NA|TRBJ2-1|NA|TRBV11-2
CASSLYRLLSERFF
TGTGCCAGCAGCTTATACCGGCTATTGAGTGAGCGGTTCTTC
>NA|TRBJ2-3|NA|TRBV2
CASSRDSNTDTQYF
TGTGCCAGCTCCCGGGACTCTAACACAGATACGCAGTATTTT
>NA|TRBJ2-1|NA|TRBV29-1
CSVRPGGNEKFF
TGCAGTGTCCGCCCAGGGGGGAATGAGAAGTTCTTC
>NA|TRBJ1-5|NA|TRBV19
CASSMESYSNQPQHF
TGTGCCAGTAGTATGGAATCGTATAGCAATCAGCCCCAGCATTTT
>NA|TRBJ1-1|TRBD1|TRBV4-1
CANSTNYRGNTEAFF
TGCGCCAACAGTACCAACTACAGGGGGAACACTGAAGCTTTCTTT
>NA|TRBJ2-1|TRBD2|TRBV11-2
CASSPQRERLGEHYF
TGTGCCAGCAGCCCCCAGCGGGAGAGATTGGGTGAGCACTACTTC